The clone carrying this TCR beta chain occurred a few times. What it binds is unknown. This sample stems from a study of cytomegalovirus exposure and HLA in healthy donors. Overall study findings and caveats: Donors were assumed by presence/absence analyses to have roughly uniform sequencing depth. HLA allele associations emerged for around 15,000 TCR beta sequences in a later analysis, at 0.05 false discovery rate. Association of a missense DCLRE1C variant with TCR beta V- and J-gene trimming was reported in a later analysis. The records held CMV serostatus as the only immune exposure information.

The CDR3 runs 18 residues. V was pared by 0 bases and J by 0 bases, with 16 bases between. From germline, CDR1 is SGHNT and CDR2 YYREEE (reference sequence). 13 Jbeta primers and 60 Vbeta primers were used for the PCR. Libraries were prepared by immunoSEQ multiplex PCR; TCRdb keeps only in-frame clonotypes and omits some of them. Here the sample spans more than 95,000 clones, about 71% being singletons. Input material: PBMCs. The V call is TRBV5-4, the J call TRBJ1-3; tentative D call: TRBD1 (5 bases). This sequence originates from a woman between 50 and 59 years old in good health and CMV-seronegative. CDR3 coding DNA: TGTGCCAGCAGCTTGGTGGGCAGGGATGGGTCCTCTGGAAACACCATATATTTT. Protein product: CASSLVGRDGSSGNTIYF.